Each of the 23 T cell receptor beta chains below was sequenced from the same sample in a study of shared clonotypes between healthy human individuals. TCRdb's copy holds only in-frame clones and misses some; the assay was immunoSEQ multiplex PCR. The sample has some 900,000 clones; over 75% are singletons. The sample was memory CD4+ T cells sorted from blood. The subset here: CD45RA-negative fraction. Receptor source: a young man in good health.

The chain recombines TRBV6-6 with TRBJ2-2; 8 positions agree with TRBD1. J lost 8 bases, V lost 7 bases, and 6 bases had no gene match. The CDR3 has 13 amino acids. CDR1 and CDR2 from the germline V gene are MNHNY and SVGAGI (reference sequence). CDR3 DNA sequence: TGTGCCAGCAACCAGGGGGCTTTTGGGGAGCTGTTTTTT. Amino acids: CASNQGAFGELFF.

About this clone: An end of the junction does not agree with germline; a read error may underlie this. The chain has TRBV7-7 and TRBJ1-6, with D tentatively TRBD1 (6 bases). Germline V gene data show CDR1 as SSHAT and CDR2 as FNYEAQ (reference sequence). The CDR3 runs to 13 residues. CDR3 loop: CASSRDINSPLHF. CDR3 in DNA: TGTGCTAGCAGCAGGGACATTAATTCACCCCTCCACTTT.

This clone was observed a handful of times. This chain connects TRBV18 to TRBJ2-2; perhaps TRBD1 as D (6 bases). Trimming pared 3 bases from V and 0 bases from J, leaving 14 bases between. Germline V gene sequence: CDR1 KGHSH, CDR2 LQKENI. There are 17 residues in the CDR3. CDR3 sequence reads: CASSPRTVNSNTGELFF. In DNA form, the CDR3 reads TGTGCCAGCTCACCGCGGACAGTTAATTCGAACACCGGGGAGCTGTTTTTT. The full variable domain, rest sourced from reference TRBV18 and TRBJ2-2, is NAGVMQNPRHLVRRRGQEARLRCSPMKGHSHVYWYRQLPEEGLKFMVYLQKENIIDESGMPKERFSAEFPKEGPSILRIQQVVRGDSAAYFCASSPRTVNSNTGELFFGEGSRLTVL.

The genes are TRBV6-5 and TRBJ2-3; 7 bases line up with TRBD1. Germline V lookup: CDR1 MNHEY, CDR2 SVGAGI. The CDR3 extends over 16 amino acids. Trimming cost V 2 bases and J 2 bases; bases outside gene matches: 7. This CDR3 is CASSYGSQGVTDTQYF. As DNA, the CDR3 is TGTGCCAGCAGTTACGGTAGTCAGGGGGTCACAGATACGCAGTATTTT.

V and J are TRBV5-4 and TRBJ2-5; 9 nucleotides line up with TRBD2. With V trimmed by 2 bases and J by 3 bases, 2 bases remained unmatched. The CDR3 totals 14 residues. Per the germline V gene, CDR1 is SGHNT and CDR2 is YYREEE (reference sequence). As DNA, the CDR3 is TGTGCCAGCAGCTTTTCTAGCGGGAAAGAGACCCAGTACTTC. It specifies CASSFSSGKETQYF.

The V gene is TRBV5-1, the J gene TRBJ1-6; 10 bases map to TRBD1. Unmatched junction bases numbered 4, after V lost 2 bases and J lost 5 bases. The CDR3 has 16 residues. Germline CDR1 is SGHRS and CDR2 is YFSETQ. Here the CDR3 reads CASSLGQGVDNSPLHF. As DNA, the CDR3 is TGCGCCAGCAGCTTAGGACAGGGGGTAGATAATTCACCCCTCCACTTT.

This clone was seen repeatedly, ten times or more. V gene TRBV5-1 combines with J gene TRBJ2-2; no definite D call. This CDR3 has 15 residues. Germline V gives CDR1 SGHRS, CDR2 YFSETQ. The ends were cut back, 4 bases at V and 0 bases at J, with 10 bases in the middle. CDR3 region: CASSLNTPNTGELFF. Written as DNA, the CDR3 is TGCGCCAGCAGCCTGAACACCCCGAACACCGGGGAGCTGTTTTTT.

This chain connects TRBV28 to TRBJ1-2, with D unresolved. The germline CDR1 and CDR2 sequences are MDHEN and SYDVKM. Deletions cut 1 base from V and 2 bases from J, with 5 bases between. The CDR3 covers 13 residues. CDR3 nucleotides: TGTGCCAGCAGTTTATCCACAAACTATGGCTACACCTTC. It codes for CASSLSTNYGYTF.

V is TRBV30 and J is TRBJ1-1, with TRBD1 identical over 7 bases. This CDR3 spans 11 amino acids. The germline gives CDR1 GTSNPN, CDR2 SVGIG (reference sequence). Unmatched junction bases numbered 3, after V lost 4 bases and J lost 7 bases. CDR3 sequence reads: CAWMGQLEAFF. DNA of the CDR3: TGTGCCTGGATGGGACAGCTTGAAGCTTTCTTT.

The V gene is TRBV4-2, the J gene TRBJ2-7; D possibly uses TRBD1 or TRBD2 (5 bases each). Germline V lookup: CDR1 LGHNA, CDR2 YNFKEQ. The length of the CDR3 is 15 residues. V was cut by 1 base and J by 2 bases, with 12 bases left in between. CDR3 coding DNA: TGTGCCAGCAGCCAAGGTGGGACGGAAGCCTACGAGCAGTACTTC. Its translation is CASSQGGTEAYEQYF.

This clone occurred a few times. The CDR3 sequence: CANSPGEGEAFF. As DNA, the CDR3 is TGTGCCAATTCCCCAGGGGAGGGCGAAGCTTTCTTT. V and J are TRBV10-3 and TRBJ1-1; tentatively, D is TRBD1 (6 bases). V was cut by 10 bases and J by 8 bases, with 17 bases left in between. Per germline, CDR1 ENHRY and CDR2 SYGVKD. The CDR3 has 12 residues.

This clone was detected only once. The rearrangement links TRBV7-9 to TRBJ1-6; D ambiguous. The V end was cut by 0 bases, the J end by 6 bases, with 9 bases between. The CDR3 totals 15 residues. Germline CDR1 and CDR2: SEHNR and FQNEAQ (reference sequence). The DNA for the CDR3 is TGTGCCAGCAGCTTAGCGCAATCTCTTAATTCACCCCTCCACTTT. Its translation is CASSLAQSLNSPLHF.

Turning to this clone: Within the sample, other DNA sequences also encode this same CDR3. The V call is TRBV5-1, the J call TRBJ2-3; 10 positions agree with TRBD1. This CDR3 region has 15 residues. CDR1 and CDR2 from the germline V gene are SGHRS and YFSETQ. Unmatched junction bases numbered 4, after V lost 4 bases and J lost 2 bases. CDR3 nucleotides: TGCGCCAGCAGCGGGGGACAGGGGTCCACAGATACGCAGTATTTT. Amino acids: CASSGGQGSTDTQYF.

The CDR3 is CASSKRGVTGGGSPLHF. In DNA, the CDR3 is TGTGCCAGCAGTAAACGGGGGGTGACAGGGGGTGGATCACCCCTCCACTTT. V and J are TRBV6-7 and TRBJ1-6; 9 positions agree with TRBD1. TRBV6-7 is annotated as an ORF whose role is uncertain. Germline trimming cut 5 bases from V and 10 bases from J; bases unmatched to any gene: 15. There are 17 residues in the CDR3.

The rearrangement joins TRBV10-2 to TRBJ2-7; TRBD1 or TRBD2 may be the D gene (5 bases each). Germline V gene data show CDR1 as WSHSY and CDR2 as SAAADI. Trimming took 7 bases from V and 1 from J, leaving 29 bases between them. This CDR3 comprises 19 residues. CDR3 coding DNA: TGCGCCAGCACAAGATCTAGGCAGGAAGAGGGGTCGGTATCCTACGAGCAGTACTTC. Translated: CASTRSRQEEGSVSYEQYF.

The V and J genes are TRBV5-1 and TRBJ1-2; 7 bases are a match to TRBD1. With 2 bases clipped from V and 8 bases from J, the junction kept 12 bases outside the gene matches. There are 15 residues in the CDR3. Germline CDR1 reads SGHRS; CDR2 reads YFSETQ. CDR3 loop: CASSLRQGPTMGYTF. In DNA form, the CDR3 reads TGCGCCAGCAGCTTAAGACAGGGACCCACTATGGGCTACACCTTC.

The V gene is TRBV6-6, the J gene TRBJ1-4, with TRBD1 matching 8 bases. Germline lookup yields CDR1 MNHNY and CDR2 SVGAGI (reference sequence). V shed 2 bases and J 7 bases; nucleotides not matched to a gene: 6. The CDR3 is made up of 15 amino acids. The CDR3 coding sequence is TGTGCCAGCAGTTACGGTACAGGGGGAATTGAAAAACTGTTTTTT. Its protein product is CASSYGTGGIEKLFF.

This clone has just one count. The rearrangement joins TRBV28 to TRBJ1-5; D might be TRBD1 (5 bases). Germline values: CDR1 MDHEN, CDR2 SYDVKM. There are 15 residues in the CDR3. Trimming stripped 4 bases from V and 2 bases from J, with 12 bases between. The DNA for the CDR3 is TGTGCCAGCAGTTCCCCCGGGACGGGCAATCAGCCCCAGCATTTT. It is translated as CASSSPGTGNQPQHF. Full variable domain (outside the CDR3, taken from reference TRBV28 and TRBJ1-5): DVKVTQSSRYLVKRTGEKVFLECVQDMDHENMFWYRQDPGLGLRLIYFSYDVKMKEKGDIPEGYSVSREKKERFSLILESASTNQTSMYLCASSSPGTGNQPQHFGDGTRLSIL.

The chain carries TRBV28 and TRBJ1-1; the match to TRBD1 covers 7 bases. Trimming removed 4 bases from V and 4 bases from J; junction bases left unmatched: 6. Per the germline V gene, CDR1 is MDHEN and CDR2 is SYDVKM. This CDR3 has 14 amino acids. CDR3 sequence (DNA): TGTGCCAGCAGTTCTGTACAGGGGAGCACTGAAGCTTTCTTT. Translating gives CASSSVQGSTEAFF.

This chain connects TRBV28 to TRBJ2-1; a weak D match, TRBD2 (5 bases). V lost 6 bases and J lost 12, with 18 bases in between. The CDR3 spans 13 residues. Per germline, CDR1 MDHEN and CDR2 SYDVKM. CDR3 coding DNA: TGTGCCAGCAGCCTAAACCCCGGACGGGGGCAGTTCTTC. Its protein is CASSLNPGRGQFF.

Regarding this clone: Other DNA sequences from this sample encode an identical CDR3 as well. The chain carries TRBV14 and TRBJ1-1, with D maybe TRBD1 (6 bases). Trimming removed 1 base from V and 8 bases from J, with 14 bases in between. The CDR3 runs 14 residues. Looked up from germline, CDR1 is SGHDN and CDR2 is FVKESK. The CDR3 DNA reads TGTGCCAGCAGCCAAGTCGGGGGGGCAGCCGAAGCTTTCTTT. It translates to CASSQVGGAAEAFF.

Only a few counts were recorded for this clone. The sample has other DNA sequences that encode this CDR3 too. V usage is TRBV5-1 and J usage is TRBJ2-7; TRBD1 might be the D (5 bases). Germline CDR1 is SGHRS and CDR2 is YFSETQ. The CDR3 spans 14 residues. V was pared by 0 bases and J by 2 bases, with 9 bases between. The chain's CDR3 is CASSLGGGTYEQYF. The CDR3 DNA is TGCGCCAGCAGCTTGGGGGGCGGCACCTACGAGCAGTACTTC.

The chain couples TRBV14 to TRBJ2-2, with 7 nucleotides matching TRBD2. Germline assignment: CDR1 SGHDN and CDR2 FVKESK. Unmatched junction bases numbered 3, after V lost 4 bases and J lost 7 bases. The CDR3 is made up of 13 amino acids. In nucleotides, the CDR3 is TGTGCCAGCAGCCGTACTAGCGTCGGGGAGCTGTTTTTT. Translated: CASSRTSVGELFF.